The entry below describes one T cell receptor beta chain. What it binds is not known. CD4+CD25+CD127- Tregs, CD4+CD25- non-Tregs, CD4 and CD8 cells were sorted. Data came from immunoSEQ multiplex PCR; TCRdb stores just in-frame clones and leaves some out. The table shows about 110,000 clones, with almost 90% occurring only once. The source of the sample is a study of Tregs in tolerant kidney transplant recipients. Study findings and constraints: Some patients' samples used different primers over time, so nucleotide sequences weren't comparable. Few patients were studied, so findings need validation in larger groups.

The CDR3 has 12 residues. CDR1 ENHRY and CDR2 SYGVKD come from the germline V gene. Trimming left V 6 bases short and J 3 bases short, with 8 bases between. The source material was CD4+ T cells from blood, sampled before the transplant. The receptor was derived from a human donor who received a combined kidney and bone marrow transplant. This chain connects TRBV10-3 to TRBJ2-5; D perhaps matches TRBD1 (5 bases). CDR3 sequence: CAIRDKEETQYF. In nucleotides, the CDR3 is TGTGCCATCAGGGACAAAGAAGAGACCCAGTACTTC.